The 13 T cell receptor beta chains listed next were all sequenced from one sample in a study of CD8+ T cells in alopecia areata. Treatment given: oral pan-JAK inhibitor, 5-10 mg twice daily. Sequencing used cDNA as its template, made by extracting RNA and reverse transcribing it. TCRdb's table, derived via immunoSEQ multiplex PCR, lists solely in-frame clones and lacks some. The sample lists about 220,000 clones, roughly 56% occurring once. The source material was CD4+ T cells sorted from blood, sampled at week 4, from a patient treated with tofacitinib. These receptor sequences come from a human donor with alopecia areata.

The V gene is TRBV4-3, the J gene TRBJ2-5; TRBD1 agrees at 7 bases. Trimming cost V 4 bases and J 2 bases; bases outside gene matches: 4. Germline-derived CDR1 and CDR2 are LGHNA and YSLEER. The CDR3 runs 14 residues. CDR3 sequence: CASSPTGKQETQYF. Here the CDR3 DNA reads TGCGCCAGCAGCCCGACAGGGAAGCAAGAGACCCAGTACTTC.

This sequence joins TRBV10-3 and TRBJ2-3; unclear D gene. Germline CDR1 and CDR2: ENHRY and SYGVKD. This CDR3 contains 14 residues. Trimming shortened V by 2 bases and J by 1 base, and 7 bases separated the two germline ends. This chain's CDR3 is CAISEEHGTDTQYF. The CDR3 nucleotides are TGTGCCATCAGTGAGGAGCATGGCACAGATACGCAGTATTTT.

The CDR3 loop is CASSRGFSTDTQYF. CDR3 coding DNA: TGTGCCAGCAGCCGAGGATTTAGCACAGATACGCAGTATTTT. This chain joins TRBV7-2 and TRBJ2-3; D is unresolved. The V gene's germline CDR1 is SGHTA and CDR2 FQGNSA. The CDR3 is 14 residues long. Trimming took 5 bases from V and 0 from J, leaving 9 bases between them.

A note on this clone: A much larger clone lies one base from this, so it may be a read error. This chain connects TRBV30 to TRBJ2-3; D remains ambiguous. Trimming removed 0 bases at V and 5 bases at J, with 3 bases between. There are 11 residues in the CDR3. CDR1 is GTSNPN, CDR2 SVGIG, per germline (reference sequence). The CDR3 reads CAWSVVDTQYF. CDR3 DNA: TGTGCCTGGAGTGTGGTAGATACGCAGTATTTT. The full variable domain, with the rest looked up from reference TRBV30 and TRBJ2-3, is SQTIHQWPATLVQPVGSPLSLECTVEGTSNPNLYWYRQAAGRGLQLLFYSVGIGQISSEVPQNLSASRPQDRQFILSSKKLLLSDSGFYLCAWSVVDTQYFGPGTRLTVL.

A few counts support this clone. V is TRBV5-1 and J is TRBJ1-6, with D unresolved. The CDR3 covers 16 residues. V dropped 0 bases and J dropped 8 bases, with 15 bases sitting between them. Germline CDR1 is SGHRS and CDR2 is YFSETQ. CDR3 amino acids: CASSLVVGNSDSPLHF. The CDR3, as DNA: TGCGCCAGCAGCTTGGTTGTAGGTAACTCGGATTCACCCCTCCACTTT.

This sequence joins TRBV25-1 and TRBJ2-6, with no clear D. CDR1 is MGHDK, CDR2 SYGVNS, per germline. The CDR3 runs 14 residues. The V end was cut by 7 bases, the J end by 4 bases, with 11 bases between. The CDR3 sequence: CASTKNGGANVLTF. CDR3 nucleotides: TGTGCCAGCACCAAGAATGGGGGGGCCAACGTCCTGACTTTC.

This clone came up a few times. V and J are TRBV18 and TRBJ2-6; no clear D gene. Germline CDR1 KGHSH, CDR2 LQKENI. Between the trimmed V and J ends, which lost 5 bases and 1 base, there was a span of 6 bases. The CDR3 extends over 14 amino acids. DNA of the CDR3: TGTGCCAGCTCATCCGTATCTGGGGCCAACGTCCTGACTTTC. Translating it yields CASSSVSGANVLTF.

The chain recombines TRBV7-2 with TRBJ2-7; the D call may be TRBD1 or TRBD2 (5 bases each). V was trimmed by 3 bases and J by 3 bases, leaving 12 bases between them. CDR3 length: 14 amino acids. Germline V gives CDR1 SGHTA, CDR2 FQGNSA. As DNA, the CDR3 is TGTGCCAGCAGCTTGGGACGGTCGCGCTACGAGCAGTACTTC. Protein: CASSLGRSRYEQYF.

This sequence joins TRBV4-3 and TRBJ2-7; D is perhaps TRBD1 (5 bases). This CDR3 has 15 residues. Trimming removed 1 base at V and 1 base at J, with 11 bases between. Germline assignment: CDR1 LGHNA and CDR2 YSLEER. The CDR3 DNA reads as TGCGCCAGCAGCCAAGGGGGCGCGAGGTCCTACGAGCAGTACTTC. It yields the protein CASSQGGARSYEQYF.

The chain recombines TRBV30 with TRBJ2-1, with D possibly being TRBD1 or TRBD2 (5 bases each). Germline CDR1 GTSNPN, CDR2 SVGIG (reference sequence). The CDR3 length is 14 residues. Trimming took off 0 bases at V and 5 bases at J, with 11 bases between the two ends. CDR3 sequence (DNA): TGTGCCTGGAGTGTGGTCGGGGCGGACAATGAGCAGTTCTTC. It is translated as CAWSVVGADNEQFF.

The chain links TRBV4-3 to TRBJ2-3; a weak D match, TRBD2 (5 bases). This CDR3 spans 15 amino acids. V was cut by 2 bases and J by 6 bases, with 15 bases left in between. The germline V gene has CDR1 LGHNA and CDR2 YSLEER. DNA of the CDR3: TGCGCCAGCAGCCAAAGAGCCGGGGTTACGGATACGCAGTATTTT. Its translation: CASSQRAGVTDTQYF.

The sample holds a few counts of this clone. This sequence joins TRBV27 and TRBJ1-5, with 7 bases fitting TRBD1. Germline-derived CDR1 and CDR2 are MNHEY and SMNVEV (reference sequence). The CDR3 covers 14 residues. With 3 bases clipped from V and 4 bases from J, the junction kept 3 bases outside the gene matches. DNA for the CDR3: TGTGCCAGCAGTTTGGAGGGGGCGAATCAGCCCCAGCATTTT. Translation gives CASSLEGANQPQHF.

The chain carries TRBV10-3 and TRBJ1-1; weak D call: TRBD1 (5 bases). With 10 bases removed from V and 4 bases from J, the gap between germline ends came to 16 bases. The CDR3 is 13 amino acids. The germline CDR1 and CDR2 sequences are ENHRY and SYGVKD. In nucleotides, the CDR3 is TGTGCCACTCATCGCCTCGGGGGCACTGAAGCTTTCTTT. The encoded protein is CATHRLGGTEAFF.